This T cell receptor (beta chain) was obtained from a study of T cell repertoires in cytomegalovirus infection. Study-level background: HLA-B-restricted CMV epitopes that are well studied were used alongside recently identified HLA-C-restricted ones. The public TCR beta signatures pointed to both CMV infection and matching HLA type.

Germline V gives CDR1 SEHNR, CDR2 FQNEAQ (reference sequence). V was clipped by 2 bases and J by 8 bases, with 10 bases between them. The CDR3 is 13 residues long. TCRdb ran MiXCR on the reads and lists one entry per CDR3 protein. Among about 24,000 distinct CDR3 sequences listed, 20% to 25% were seen once. Study-wide findings and caveats: HLA-C-restricted TCR beta clonotypes specific for CMV led the ex vivo response. Pooled public TCR beta family frequency picked out CMV carriers with the relevant HLA.

Comments on this clonotype: Antigen specificity is unknown.

The sequences come from CD8+ T cells from cultured PBMCs, collected from culture after CMV antigen stimulation. The chain carries TRBV7-9 and TRBJ2-1; possibly TRBD2 for D (5 bases). The sequence was collected from a human donor in good health (CMV status not recorded). Some clones in this sample may be carry-over from other donors' samples. Written as DNA, the CDR3 is TGTGCCAGCAGCTTACACCGGGGAGATGAGCAGTTCTTC. Its translation is CASSLHRGDEQFF.